This entry lists 30 T cell receptor beta chains sequenced from one sample in a study of graft-versus-host responses after intestinal transplantation (dated by TCRdb to about 2021). Libraries were built with the immunoSEQ multiplex PCR assay. Here the immuneACCESS table is served through TCRdb, limited to in-frame sequences with V and J called. Missing clones are a known gap in these copies; in checked studies unresolved V genes cover under half, and the rest lacks a known reason. For this sample the table gives 40,000 to 55,000 clones, of which more than 80% were detected only once. The ten largest clones add up to 0.62% of the sample. These receptors have no known antigen. The time point label here, explained by the study, means: cells obtained before transplantation from donor or recipient. Specimen: unstimulated CD4+ T cells sorted from spleen or lymph node cells, collected before transplant. These receptors all come from a human donor who was the organ donor for an intestinal transplant.

CDR3 protein: CASSSTGGAVLETQYF. The CDR3 nucleotides are TGCGCCAGCAGCTCGACAGGGGGCGCAGTATTGGAGACCCAGTACTTC. The chain combines TRBV5-1 with TRBJ2-5, with 10 bases identical to TRBD1. This CDR3 is built from 16 residues. Losses at the gene ends were 3 bases for V and 5 bases for J; bases not matched to a gene: 10. The germline V gene encodes CDR1 SGHRS and CDR2 YFSETQ.

V is TRBV5-3 and J is TRBJ2-3; TRBD2 is a possible D gene (6 bases). TRBV5-3 is given ORF status, its function remaining uncertain. Trimming pared 9 bases from V and 4 bases from J, leaving 12 bases between. The CDR3 sequence is 12 residues long. The CDR3 loop reads CAKGGMPDTQYF. CDR3 DNA: TGTGCCAAAGGCGGGATGCCAGATACGCAGTATTTT.

The sample holds one count of this clone. J is TRBJ2-4 and V is TRBV4-1; TRBD2 agrees at 10 bases. With V trimmed by 5 bases and J by 7 bases, 14 bases remained unmatched. Germline CDR1 is MGHRA and CDR2 is YSYEKL. The length of the CDR3 is 17 residues. CDR3 nucleotide sequence: TGCGCCAGCAGCAAAGGGACTAGCGCGGACCCTGGGAACATTCAGTACTTC. Its protein is CASSKGTSADPGNIQYF.

The rearrangement links TRBV28 to TRBJ2-4; possible D gene TRBD1, 5 bases. Between the trimmed V and J ends, which lost 2 bases and 6 bases, there was a span of 5 bases. The CDR3 is 12 residues long. Germline V gene data show CDR1 as MDHEN and CDR2 as SYDVKM. The CDR3 protein is CASSLQGNIQYF. CDR3 DNA: TGTGCCAGCAGTTTACAGGGAAACATTCAGTACTTC.

CDR3 sequence: CASSLGLGPYEQYF. In DNA form, the CDR3 reads TGCGCCAGCAGCTTGGGACTAGGCCCCTACGAGCAGTACTTC. The chain joins TRBV5-1 to TRBJ2-7; the D gene is possibly TRBD2 (6 bases). Trimming took 0 bases from V and 2 from J, leaving 9 bases between them. CDR1 SGHRS and CDR2 YFSETQ come from the germline V gene. The CDR3 sequence is 14 residues long.

The chain combines TRBV21-1 with TRBJ1-6. TRBV21-1 has pseudogene status. This CDR3 contains 18 residues. CDR3 protein: CASSKAYHPSSYNSPLHF. In nucleotides, the CDR3 is TGTGCCAGCAGCAAAGCGTACCACCCGAGCTCCTATAATTCACCCCTCCACTTT.

The CDR3 reads CASGFLKELAGGYEQYF. DNA for the CDR3: TGTGCTAGTGGTTTTCTTAAAGAACTAGCGGGAGGGTACGAGCAGTACTTC. This chain uses TRBV12-5 with TRBJ2-7; 13 positions agree with TRBD2. This CDR3 spans 17 amino acids. V was pared by 3 bases and J by 4 bases, with 9 bases of the junction left unmatched. The germline V gene has CDR1 LGHNT and CDR2 FRNRAP.

The rearrangement joins TRBV9 to TRBJ2-3, with a tentative D call TRBD2 (5 bases). V lost 3 bases and J 5 bases, leaving 22 bases between the germline ends. The germline gives CDR1 SGDLS, CDR2 YYNGEE. The CDR3 extends over 17 amino acids. The CDR3 bases are TGTGCCAGCAGCGCCGGGTCTCTGTCCGGAGGAGGAGATACGCAGTATTTT. This codes for CASSAGSLSGGGDTQYF.

The chain carries TRBV28 and TRBJ2-1; possible D gene TRBD1, 5 bases. The V gene lost 4 bases and the J gene lost 6 bases, with 19 bases spanning the gap. The CDR3 is 16 amino acids. Germline V lookup: CDR1 MDHEN, CDR2 SYDVKM. This CDR3 reads CASSSPGSQAGNEQFF. DNA of the CDR3: TGTGCCAGCAGTTCACCAGGGTCGCAAGCAGGCAATGAGCAGTTCTTC. Complete variable domain (other parts from reference TRBV28 and TRBJ2-1): DVKVTQSSRYLVKRTGEKVFLECVQDMDHENMFWYRQDPGLGLRLIYFSYDVKMKEKGDIPEGYSVSREKKERFSLILESASTNQTSMYLCASSSPGSQAGNEQFFGPGTRLTVL.

The chain has TRBV7-2 and TRBJ2-2; D may be TRBD1 (5 bases). V shed 5 bases and J shed 6 bases, with 19 bases lying between them. This CDR3 region has 16 residues. Germline-derived CDR1 and CDR2 are SGHTA and FQGNSA. DNA of the CDR3: TGTGCCAGCAGCCCCATAGGGTTGGGGCTGGCCGGGGAGCTGTTTTTT. Protein product: CASSPIGLGLAGELFF.

This sequence joins TRBV9 and TRBJ2-3; a weak D match, TRBD2 (6 bases). Germline V lookup: CDR1 SGDLS, CDR2 YYNGEE. CDR3 length: 16 amino acids. V was trimmed by 1 base and J by 0 bases, leaving 12 bases between them. The CDR3 coding sequence is TGTGCCAGCAGCGTACCCCGGGACTCCAGCACAGATACGCAGTATTTT. This encodes CASSVPRDSSTDTQYF.

For this clone: Additional DNA sequences in this sample encode the identical CDR3. V is TRBV10-2 and J is TRBJ2-3; 11 nucleotides align to TRBD2. The germline CDR1 and CDR2 sequences are WSHSY and SAAADI. V lost 5 bases to trimming and J lost 5 bases; unmatched junction nucleotides: 6. This CDR3 has 15 residues. Here the CDR3 reads CASSLAGGQGDTQYF. CDR3 coding DNA: TGCGCCAGCAGTTTAGCGGGGGGGCAGGGAGATACGCAGTATTTT.

This clone was recorded only once. This chain links TRBV11-2 with TRBJ1-2, with TRBD1 as a possible D gene (5 bases). V was cut by 1 base and J by 8 bases, with 8 bases left in between. Germline V gives CDR1 SGHAT, CDR2 FQNNGV. The CDR3 is 12 amino acids. CDR3 sequence (DNA): TGTGCCAGCAGCTTAGGGGGCGTGGGCTACACCTTC. Translating gives CASSLGGVGYTF.

V and J are TRBV28 and TRBJ1-1; weak D call: TRBD1 (5 bases). The CDR3 covers 15 residues. With 6 bases removed from V and 1 base from J, the gap between germline ends came to 15 bases. Germline V gives CDR1 MDHEN, CDR2 SYDVKM. CDR3 protein: CASRIPLGENTEAFF. DNA of the CDR3: TGTGCCAGCAGGATCCCCCTAGGGGAGAACACTGAAGCTTTCTTT.

This chain links TRBV12-5 with TRBJ1-1; maybe TRBD1 (5 bases). The germline CDR1 and CDR2 sequences are LGHNT and FRNRAP. This CDR3 contains 15 residues. The V gene lost 7 bases and the J gene lost 1 base, with 16 bases spanning the gap. In nucleotides, the CDR3 is TGTGCTAGTGTCCTGGACATTCCGGGGAACACTGAAGCTTTCTTT. Protein sequence: CASVLDIPGNTEAFF.

The chain combines TRBV28 with TRBJ2-7; TRBD1 matches 7 bases. V was clipped by 4 bases and J by 4 bases; unmatched bases: 16. CDR3 length: 17 residues. Germline V CDR1 and CDR2: MDHEN, SYDVKM. CDR3 nucleotides: TGTGCCAGCAGTTACCCCCCCCGGGACAGCGTGCTTTACGAGCAGTACTTC. Translation: CASSYPPRDSVLYEQYF.

CDR3 coding DNA: TGTGCCAGCAGTTTATCGAGCCTAGGGAACACTGAAGCTTTCTTT. Encoded protein: CASSLSSLGNTEAFF. The chain carries TRBV28 and TRBJ1-1; D call uncertain. CDR3 length: 15 amino acids. Per the germline V gene, CDR1 is MDHEN and CDR2 is SYDVKM. V was clipped by 1 base and J by 1 base, with 10 bases between them.

In this sample, this clone turned up once. This chain connects TRBV19 to TRBJ2-5, with TRBD1 matching over 9 bases. V dropped 7 bases and J dropped 4; count of bases not matched to a gene: 10. The CDR3 covers 15 residues. Germline V gene data show CDR1 as LNHDA and CDR2 as SQIVND (reference sequence). DNA for the CDR3: TGTGCCAGTAAAGGGGGACAGGGTCTAGGAGAGACCCAGTACTTC. Its translation is CASKGGQGLGETQYF.

The V and J genes are TRBV19 and TRBJ1-1; D is uncertain. There are 14 residues in the CDR3. Trimming cost V 3 bases and J 1 base, with 9 bases left between them. From germline, CDR1 is LNHDA and CDR2 SQIVND (reference sequence). In nucleotides, the CDR3 is TGTGCCAGTAGTATTGCTAGCAAGAACACTGAAGCTTTCTTT. Amino acid sequence: CASSIASKNTEAFF.

This chain uses TRBV18 with TRBJ2-5, with D possibly TRBD2 on 7 matching bases. The CDR3 length is 14 residues. Looked up from germline, CDR1 is KGHSH and CDR2 is LQKENI. V was shortened by 6 bases and J by 5 bases, with 16 bases between the two germline ends. CDR3 sequence: CASSPGGRWETQYF. The CDR3 DNA is TGTGCCAGCTCCCCCGGGGGGCGCTGGGAGACCCAGTACTTC.

As for this clone: The junction departs from germline at one end; a sequencing error may be responsible. The chain combines TRBV7-7 with TRBJ2-1; maybe TRBD2 (6 bases). Germline V CDR1 and CDR2: SSHAT, FNYEAQ (reference sequence). CDR3 length: 15 residues. The chain's CDR3 is CASSLLGAGFNEQFF. DNA for the CDR3: TGTGCTAGCAGCTTATTGGGAGCGGGTTTCAATGAGCAGTTCTTC.

This clone was seen just once. The CDR3 sequence: CASSDTGIGNQPQHF. The DNA of the CDR3 is TGTGCCAGTTCCGATACAGGGATAGGCAATCAGCCCCAGCATTTT. The gene calls are TRBV7-9 and TRBJ1-5; tentative D call: TRBD1 (6 bases). The CDR3 covers 15 residues. Between the trimmed V and J ends, which lost 9 bases and 2 bases, there was a span of 17 bases. Germline V gives CDR1 SEHNR, CDR2 FQNEAQ (reference sequence). Full variable domain (rest looked up from reference TRBV7-9 and TRBJ1-5): DTGVSQNPRHKITKRGQNVTFRCDPISEHNRLYWYRQTLGQGPEFLTYFQNEAQLEKSRLLSDRFSAERPKGSFSTLEIQRTEQGDSAMYLCASSDTGIGNQPQHFGDGTRLSIL.

V and J are TRBV7-2 and TRBJ2-7, with TRBD1 matching over 7 bases. The CDR3 consists of 17 residues. Germline assignment: CDR1 SGHTA and CDR2 FQGNSA. The trim removed 5 bases at V and 4 bases at J, leaving 17 bases unmatched. The CDR3 coding sequence is TGTGCCAGCAGCACAGCTAGACAGGGTCGAAGGGGGTACGAGCAGTACTTC. This encodes CASSTARQGRRGYEQYF.

This chain links TRBV5-1 with TRBJ1-5; possible D gene TRBD1, 5 bases. The CDR3 totals 14 residues. The germline V gene encodes CDR1 SGHRS and CDR2 YFSETQ. Trimming took off 0 bases at V and 6 bases at J, with 10 bases between the two ends. CDR3: CASSLVGGTQPQHF. The CDR3, as DNA: TGCGCCAGCAGCTTGGTGGGGGGAACTCAGCCCCAGCATTTT. The whole variable domain, filled in from reference TRBV5-1 and TRBJ1-5, reads KAGVTQTPRYLIKTRGQQVTLSCSPISGHRSVSWYQQTPGQGLQFLFEYFSETQRNKGNFPGRFSGRQFSNSRSEMNVSTLELGDSALYLCASSLVGGTQPQHFGDGTRLSIL.

V is TRBV2 and J is TRBJ2-2; 9 bases agree with TRBD1. The CDR3 extends over 14 amino acids. Germline lookup yields CDR1 SNHLY and CDR2 FYNNEI. J was trimmed by 5 bases and V by 9 bases; bases with no gene match: 7. The CDR3 protein is CASGGTGKTGELFF. In DNA form, the CDR3 reads TGTGCCAGTGGAGGGACAGGGAAAACCGGGGAGCTGTTTTTT.

The chain links TRBV15 to TRBJ2-1; D remains unclear. The V gene lost 0 bases and the J gene lost 7 bases, with 13 bases spanning the gap. This CDR3 comprises 15 residues. Germline CDR1 and CDR2: LNHNV and YYDKDF (reference sequence). The CDR3 DNA follows: TGTGCCACCAGCAGAGATCTCACAGTAGGTAATGAGCAGTTCTTC. Translating it yields CATSRDLTVGNEQFF.

V gene TRBV6-6 combines with J gene TRBJ2-7; D is possibly TRBD1 (7 bases). V was cut by 6 bases and J by 6 bases, with 12 bases left in between. This CDR3 is 12 amino acids long. Germline CDR1 reads MNHNY; CDR2 reads SVGAGI (reference sequence). CDR3 protein: CASSQGGPEQYF. The CDR3 nucleotides read TGTGCCAGCAGCCAGGGGGGACCCGAGCAGTACTTC.

V gene TRBV11-3 combines with J gene TRBJ2-2; 11 nucleotides align to TRBD1. This CDR3 spans 16 amino acids. V gave up 5 bases and J gave up 6 bases; unmatched junction bases: 8. Germline V gene lookup returns CDR1 SGHNT and CDR2 YENEEA. The CDR3 is CASSNTGTGGAGELFF. The CDR3 DNA sequence: TGTGCCAGCAGCAACACCGGGACAGGGGGAGCCGGGGAGCTGTTTTTT.

J is TRBJ2-4 and V is TRBV5-1; 7 bases fit TRBD1. CDR1 and CDR2 from the germline V gene are SGHRS and YFSETQ. The CDR3 extends over 14 amino acids. V dropped 0 bases and J dropped 11; count of bases not matched to a gene: 8. The CDR3 bases are TGCGCCAGCAGCTTGGGCGACAGGGTTTCAGTTCAGTACTTC. Encoded protein: CASSLGDRVSVQYF.

The chain employs TRBV11-2 and TRBJ1-1; possible D gene TRBD1, 5 bases. Trimming took off 2 bases at V and 8 bases at J, with 9 bases between the two ends. CDR1 is SGHAT, CDR2 FQNNGV, per germline. This CDR3 has 12 residues. CDR3 coding DNA: TGTGCCAGCAGCTTATTGAAGGGGGAAGCTTTCTTT. It yields the protein CASSLLKGEAFF. Full variable domain (rest looked up from reference TRBV11-2 and TRBJ1-1): EAGVAQSPRYKIIEKRQSVAFWCNPISGHATLYWYQQILGQGPKLLIQFQNNGVVDDSQLPKDRFSAERLKGVDSTLKIQPAKLEDSAVYLCASSLLKGEAFFGQGTRLTVV.